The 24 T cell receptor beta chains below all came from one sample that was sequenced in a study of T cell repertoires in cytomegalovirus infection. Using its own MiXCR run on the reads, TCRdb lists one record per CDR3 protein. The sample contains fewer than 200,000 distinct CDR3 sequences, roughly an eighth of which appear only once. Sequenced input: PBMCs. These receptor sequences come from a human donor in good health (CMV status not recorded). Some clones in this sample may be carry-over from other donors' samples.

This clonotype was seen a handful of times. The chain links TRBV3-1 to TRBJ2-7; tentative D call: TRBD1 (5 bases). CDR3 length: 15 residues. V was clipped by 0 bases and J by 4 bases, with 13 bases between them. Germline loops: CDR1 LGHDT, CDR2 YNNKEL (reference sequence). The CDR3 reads CASSQERTPGYEQYF. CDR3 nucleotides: TGTGCCAGCAGCCAAGAGCGGACACCCGGATACGAGCAGTACTTC.

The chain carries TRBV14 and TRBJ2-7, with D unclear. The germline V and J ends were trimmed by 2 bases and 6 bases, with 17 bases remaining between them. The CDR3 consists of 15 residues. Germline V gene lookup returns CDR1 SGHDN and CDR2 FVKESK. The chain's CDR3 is CASSQPKPPIGEQYF. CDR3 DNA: TGTGCCAGCAGCCAACCCAAACCTCCTATTGGCGAGCAGTACTTC.

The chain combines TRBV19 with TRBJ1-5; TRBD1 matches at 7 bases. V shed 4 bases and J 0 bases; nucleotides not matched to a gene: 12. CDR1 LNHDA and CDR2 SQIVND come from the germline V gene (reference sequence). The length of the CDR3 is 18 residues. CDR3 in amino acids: CASSTEGQLTYSNQPQHF. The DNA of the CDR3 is TGTGCCAGTAGTACTGAGGGACAGTTGACTTATAGCAATCAGCCCCAGCATTTT.

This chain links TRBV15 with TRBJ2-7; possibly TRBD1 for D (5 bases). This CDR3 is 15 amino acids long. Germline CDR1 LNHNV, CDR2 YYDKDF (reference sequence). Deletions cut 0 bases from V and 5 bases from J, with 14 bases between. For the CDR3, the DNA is TGTGCCACCAGCAGAGATGCGCAGGGAAGGAACGAGCAGTACTTC. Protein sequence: CATSRDAQGRNEQYF.

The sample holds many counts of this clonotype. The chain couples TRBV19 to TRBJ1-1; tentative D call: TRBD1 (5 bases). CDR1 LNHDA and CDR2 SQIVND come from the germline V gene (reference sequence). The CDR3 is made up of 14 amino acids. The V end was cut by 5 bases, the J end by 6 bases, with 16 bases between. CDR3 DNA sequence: TGTGCCAGTAGTCTCGGGGCCGACTTATCTGAAGCTTTCTTT. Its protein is CASSLGADLSEAFF.

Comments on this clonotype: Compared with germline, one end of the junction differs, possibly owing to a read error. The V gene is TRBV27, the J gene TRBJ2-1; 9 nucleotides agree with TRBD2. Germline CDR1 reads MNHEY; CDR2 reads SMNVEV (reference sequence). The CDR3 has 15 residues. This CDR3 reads CASSFILAGNNGQFF. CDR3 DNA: TGTGCCAGCAGTTTTATCCTAGCGGGGAACAATGGGCAGTTCTTC.

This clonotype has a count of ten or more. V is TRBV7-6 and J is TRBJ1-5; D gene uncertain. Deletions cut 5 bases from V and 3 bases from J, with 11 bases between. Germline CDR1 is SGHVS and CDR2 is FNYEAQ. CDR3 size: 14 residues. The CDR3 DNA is TGTGCCAGCAGCCAGTTGCCTTCCAATCAGCCCCAGCATTTT. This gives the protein CASSQLPSNQPQHF.

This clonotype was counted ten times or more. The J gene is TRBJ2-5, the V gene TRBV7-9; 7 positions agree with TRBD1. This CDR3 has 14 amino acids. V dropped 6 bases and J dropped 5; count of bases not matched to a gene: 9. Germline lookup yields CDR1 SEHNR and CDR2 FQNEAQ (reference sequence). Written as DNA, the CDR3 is TGTGCCAGCAGGGAAGGGGGCCTCGTGGAGACCCAGTACTTC. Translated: CASREGGLVETQYF.

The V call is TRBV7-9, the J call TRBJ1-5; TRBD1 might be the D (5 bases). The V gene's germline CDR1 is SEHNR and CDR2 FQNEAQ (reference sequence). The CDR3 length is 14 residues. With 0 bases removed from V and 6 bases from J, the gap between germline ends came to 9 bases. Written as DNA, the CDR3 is TGTGCCAGCAGCTTAGCAGGGGCGGGTCAGCCCCAGCATTTT. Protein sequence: CASSLAGAGQPQHF.

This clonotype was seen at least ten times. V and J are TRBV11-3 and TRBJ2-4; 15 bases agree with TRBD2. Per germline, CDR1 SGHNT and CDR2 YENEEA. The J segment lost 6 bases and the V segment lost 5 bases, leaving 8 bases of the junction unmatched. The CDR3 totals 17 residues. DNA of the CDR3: TGTGCCAGCAGCGCTGGACTAGCGGGAGGGTACGGAAACATTCAGTACTTC. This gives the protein CASSAGLAGGYGNIQYF.

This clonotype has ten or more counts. The CDR3 nucleotides are TGTGCCAGTCAAACCCGGACAGGGGCGGCCGGGGAGCTGTTTTTT. Its protein product is CASQTRTGAAGELFF. The chain joins TRBV19 to TRBJ2-2; 9 bases align to TRBD1. V gave up 8 bases and J gave up 6 bases; unmatched junction bases: 10. The V gene's germline CDR1 is LNHDA and CDR2 SQIVND (reference sequence). The CDR3 has 15 amino acids. Complete variable domain (other parts from reference TRBV19 and TRBJ2-2): DGGITQSPKYLFRKEGQNVTLSCEQNLNHDAMYWYRQDPGQGLRLIYYSQIVNDFQKGDIAEGYSVSREKKESFPLTVTSAQKNPTAFYLCASQTRTGAAGELFFGEGSRLTVL.

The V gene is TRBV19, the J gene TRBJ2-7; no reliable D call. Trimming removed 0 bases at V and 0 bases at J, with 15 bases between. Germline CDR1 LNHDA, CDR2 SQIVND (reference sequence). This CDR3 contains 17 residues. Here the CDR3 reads CASSIDHGAQNSYEQYF. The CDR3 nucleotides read TGTGCCAGTAGTATAGATCATGGAGCCCAAAACTCCTACGAGCAGTACTTC.

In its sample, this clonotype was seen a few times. As DNA, the CDR3 is TGTGCCAGCAGCCAAGGGTTCTTAGCGGGGGGTCGATCCTACGAGCAGTACTTC. It codes for CASSQGFLAGGRSYEQYF. V is TRBV14 and J is TRBJ2-7; TRBD2 matches 10 bases. The CDR3 is made up of 18 amino acids. V lost 1 base, J lost 1 base, and 10 bases stayed unmatched. The germline gives CDR1 SGHDN, CDR2 FVKESK.

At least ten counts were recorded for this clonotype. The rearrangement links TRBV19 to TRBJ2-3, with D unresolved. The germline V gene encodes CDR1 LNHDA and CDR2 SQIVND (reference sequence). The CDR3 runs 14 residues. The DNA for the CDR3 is TGTGCGGCTTCTGGAAGGCAGAGGTCAGATACGCAGTATTTT. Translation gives CAASGRQRSDTQYF.

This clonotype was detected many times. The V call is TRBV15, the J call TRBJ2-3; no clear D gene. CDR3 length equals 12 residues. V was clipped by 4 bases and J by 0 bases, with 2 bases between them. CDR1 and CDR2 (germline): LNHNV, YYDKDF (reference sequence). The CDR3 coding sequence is TGTGCCACCAGCATAAGCACAGATACGCAGTATTTT. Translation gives CATSISTDTQYF.

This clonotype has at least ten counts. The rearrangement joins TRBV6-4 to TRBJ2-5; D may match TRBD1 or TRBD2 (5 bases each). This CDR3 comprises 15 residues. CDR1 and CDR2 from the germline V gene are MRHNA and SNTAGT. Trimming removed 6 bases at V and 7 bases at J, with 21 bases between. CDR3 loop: CASRPSGTADVTQYF. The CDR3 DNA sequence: TGTGCCAGCAGACCTTCCGGGACGGCAGACGTGACCCAGTACTTC.

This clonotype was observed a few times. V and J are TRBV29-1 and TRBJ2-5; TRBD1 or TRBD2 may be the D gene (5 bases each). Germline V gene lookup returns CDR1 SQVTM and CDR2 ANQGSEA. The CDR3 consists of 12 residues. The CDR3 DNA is TGCAGTGGGCAATCCGGGACGTATTACCAGTACTTC. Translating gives CSGQSGTYYQYF.

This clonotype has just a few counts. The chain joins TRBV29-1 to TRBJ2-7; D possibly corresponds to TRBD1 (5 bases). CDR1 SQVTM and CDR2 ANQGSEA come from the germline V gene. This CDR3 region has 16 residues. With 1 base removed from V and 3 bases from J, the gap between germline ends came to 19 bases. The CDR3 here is CSVEAPQWGSRYEQYF. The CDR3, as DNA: TGCAGCGTTGAAGCCCCCCAATGGGGCAGCCGCTACGAGCAGTACTTC.

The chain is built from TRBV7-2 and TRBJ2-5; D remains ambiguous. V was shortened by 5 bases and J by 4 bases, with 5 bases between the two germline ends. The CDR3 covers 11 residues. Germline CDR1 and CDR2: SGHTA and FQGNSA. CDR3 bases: TGTGCCAGCAGCAGGGTAGAGACCCAGTACTTC. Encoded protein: CASSRVETQYF.

CDR3 loop: CASSPGQGKGELFF. CDR3 nucleotides: TGTGCCAGCAGTCCGGGACAGGGGAAGGGGGAGCTGTTTTTT. V is TRBV6-6 and J is TRBJ2-2, with 10 bases identical to TRBD1. The V segment lost 5 bases and the J segment 8 bases; nucleotides outside the gene matches: 5. The CDR3 runs to 14 residues. Germline values: CDR1 MNHNY, CDR2 SVGAGI (reference sequence).

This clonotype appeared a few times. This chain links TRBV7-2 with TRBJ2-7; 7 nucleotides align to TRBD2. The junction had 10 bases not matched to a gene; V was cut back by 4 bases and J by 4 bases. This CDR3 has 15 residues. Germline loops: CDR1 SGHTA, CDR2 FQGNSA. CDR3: CASSSRSGGPYEQYF. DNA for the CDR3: TGTGCCAGCAGCTCACGCTCGGGGGGTCCTTACGAGCAGTACTTC. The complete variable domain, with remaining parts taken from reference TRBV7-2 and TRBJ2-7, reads GAGVSQSPSNKVTEKGKDVELRCDPISGHTALYWYRQSLGQGLEFLIYFQGNSAPDKSGLPSDRFSAERTGGSVSTLTIQRTQQEDSAVYLCASSSRSGGPYEQYFGPGTRLTVT.

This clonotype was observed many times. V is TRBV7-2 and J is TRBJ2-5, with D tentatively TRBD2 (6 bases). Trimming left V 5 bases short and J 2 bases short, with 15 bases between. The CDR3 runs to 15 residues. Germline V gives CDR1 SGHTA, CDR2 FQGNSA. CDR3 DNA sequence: TGTGCCAGCAGCCTTGGCGGGAATGGTCAAGAGACCCAGTACTTC. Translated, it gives CASSLGGNGQETQYF.

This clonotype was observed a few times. CDR3 region: CSASYPGTSFREQYF. CDR3 nucleotide sequence: TGCAGTGCTTCGTACCCCGGGACTAGCTTTCGGGAGCAGTACTTC. V and J are TRBV20-1 and TRBJ2-7; 9 nucleotides align to TRBD2. Per the germline V gene, CDR1 is DFQATT and CDR2 is SNEGSKA (reference sequence). This CDR3 has 15 residues. J lost 7 bases, V lost 5 bases, and 15 bases had no gene match.

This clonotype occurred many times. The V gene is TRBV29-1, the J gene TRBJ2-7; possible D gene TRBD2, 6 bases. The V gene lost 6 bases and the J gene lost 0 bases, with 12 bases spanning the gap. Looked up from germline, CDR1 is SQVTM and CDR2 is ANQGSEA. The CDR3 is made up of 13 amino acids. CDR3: CSVSAGSSYEQYF. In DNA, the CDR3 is TGCAGCGTATCGGCGGGGAGCTCCTACGAGCAGTACTTC.